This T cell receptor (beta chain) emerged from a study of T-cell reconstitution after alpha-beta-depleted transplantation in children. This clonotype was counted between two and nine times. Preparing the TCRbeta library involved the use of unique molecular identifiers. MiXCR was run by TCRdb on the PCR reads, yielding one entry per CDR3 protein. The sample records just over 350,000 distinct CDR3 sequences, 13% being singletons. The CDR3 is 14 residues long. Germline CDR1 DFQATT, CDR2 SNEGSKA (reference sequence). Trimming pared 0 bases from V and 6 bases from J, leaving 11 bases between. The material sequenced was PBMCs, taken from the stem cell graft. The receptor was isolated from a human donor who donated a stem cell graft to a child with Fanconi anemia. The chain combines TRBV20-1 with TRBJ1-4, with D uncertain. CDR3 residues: CSARDQRADEKLFF. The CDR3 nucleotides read TGCAGTGCTAGAGACCAGAGAGCAGATGAAAAACTGTTTTTT.